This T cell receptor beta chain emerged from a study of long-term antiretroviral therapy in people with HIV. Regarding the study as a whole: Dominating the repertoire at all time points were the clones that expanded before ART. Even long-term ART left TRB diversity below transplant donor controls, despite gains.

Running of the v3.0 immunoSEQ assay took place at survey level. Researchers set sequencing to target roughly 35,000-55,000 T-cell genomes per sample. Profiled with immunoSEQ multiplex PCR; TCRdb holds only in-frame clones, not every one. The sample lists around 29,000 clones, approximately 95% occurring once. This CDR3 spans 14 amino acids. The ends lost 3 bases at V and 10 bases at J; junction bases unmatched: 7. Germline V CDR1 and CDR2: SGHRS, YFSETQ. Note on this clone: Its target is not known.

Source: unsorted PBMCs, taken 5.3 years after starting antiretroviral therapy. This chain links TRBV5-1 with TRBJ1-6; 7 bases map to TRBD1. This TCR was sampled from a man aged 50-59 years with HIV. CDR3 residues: CASSSGTVGSPLHF. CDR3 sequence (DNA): TGCGCCAGCAGCTCAGGGACAGTAGGATCACCCCTCCACTTT.